This T cell receptor (beta chain) was profiled in a study of radiotherapy plus CTLA-4 blockade in lung cancer. Study overall: Disease control was achieved by just over 30% of patients, and objective responses by about 19%. Notes on the study in general: Response, reportedly, was best predicted by interferon-beta along with early blood T cell clone dynamics. Subsequent to radiotherapy plus ipilimumab, tumor-derived TCR clones underwent expansion in blood.

Note on this clone: Its antigen is undetermined.

Focal radiation plus CTLA-4 blockade with ipilimumab was given to patients with chemo-refractory metastatic non-small-cell lung cancer. This CDR3 region has 14 residues. The J segment lost 2 bases and the V segment lost 4 bases, leaving 3 bases of the junction unmatched. Germline lookup yields CDR1 SGHDT and CDR2 YYEEEE. The repertoire was sequenced with immunoSEQ multiplex PCR; TCRdb's copy has only in-frame clones and lacks some. The table records about 97,000 clones, roughly 79% of them present only once. The rearrangement joins TRBV5-6 to TRBJ1-3; 7 positions agree with TRBD1. The TCR was taken from a human donor with non-small cell lung cancer who had a partial response to radiotherapy plus ipilimumab. Some clones in this sample may be carry-over from other donors' samples. The sequenced sample was peripheral blood, obtained from a patient treated with radiotherapy plus ipilimumab. Here the CDR3 DNA reads TGTGCCAGCAGCCAGACAGGGACTGGAAACACCATATATTTT. It specifies CASSQTGTGNTIYF.